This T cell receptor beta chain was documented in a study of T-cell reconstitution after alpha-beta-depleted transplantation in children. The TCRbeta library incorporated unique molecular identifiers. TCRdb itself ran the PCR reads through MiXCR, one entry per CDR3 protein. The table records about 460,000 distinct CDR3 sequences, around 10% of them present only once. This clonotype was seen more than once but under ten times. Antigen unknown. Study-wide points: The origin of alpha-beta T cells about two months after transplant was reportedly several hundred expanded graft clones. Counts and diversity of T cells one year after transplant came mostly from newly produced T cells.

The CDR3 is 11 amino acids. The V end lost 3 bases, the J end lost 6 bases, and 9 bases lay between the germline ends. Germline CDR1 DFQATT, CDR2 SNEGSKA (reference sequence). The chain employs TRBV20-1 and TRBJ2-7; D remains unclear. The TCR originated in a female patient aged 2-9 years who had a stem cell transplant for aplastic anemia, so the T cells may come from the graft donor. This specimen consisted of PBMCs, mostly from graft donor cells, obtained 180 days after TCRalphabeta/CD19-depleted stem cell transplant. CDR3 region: CSASERVEQYF. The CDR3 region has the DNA TGCAGTGCTAGCGAGCGAGTCGAGCAGTACTTC.